This T cell receptor (beta chain) was identified during a study of identifying expanded T cells in peripheral blood. The method was immunoSEQ multiplex PCR; TCRdb's version includes in-frame clones alone and lacks a portion of them. The repertoire holds about 130,000 clones, with 65% to 90% as singletons. The receptor comes from a person aged 18 to 75 in good health. Input material: blood.

CDR3 amino acids: CASSSGTGNTGELFF. The CDR3 DNA follows: TGTGCCAGCAGCTCTGGGACGGGAAACACCGGGGAGCTGTTTTTT. The chain joins TRBV11-3 to TRBJ2-2; the D call may be TRBD1 or TRBD2 (5 bases each). The CDR3 covers 15 residues. Germline CDR1 reads SGHNT; CDR2 reads YENEEA. The ends were cut back, 4 bases at V and 2 bases at J, with 11 bases in the middle.